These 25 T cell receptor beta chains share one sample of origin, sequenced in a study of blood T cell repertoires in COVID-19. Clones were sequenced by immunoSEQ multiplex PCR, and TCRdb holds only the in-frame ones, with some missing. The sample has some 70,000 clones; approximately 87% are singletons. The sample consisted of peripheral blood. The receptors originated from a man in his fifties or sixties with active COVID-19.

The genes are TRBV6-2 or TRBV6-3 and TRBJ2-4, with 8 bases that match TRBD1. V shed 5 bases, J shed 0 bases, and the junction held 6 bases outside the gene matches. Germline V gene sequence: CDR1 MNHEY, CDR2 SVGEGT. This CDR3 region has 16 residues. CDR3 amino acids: CASSQGQALAKNIQYF. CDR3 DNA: TGTGCCAGCAGTCAGGGACAGGCGCTAGCCAAAAACATTCAGTACTTC.

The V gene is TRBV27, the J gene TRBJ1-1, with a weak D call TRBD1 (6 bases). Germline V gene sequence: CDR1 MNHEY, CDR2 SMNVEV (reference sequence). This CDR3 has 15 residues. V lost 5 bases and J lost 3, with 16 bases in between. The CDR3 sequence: CASSLRGTWDTEAFF. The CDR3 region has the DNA TGTGCCAGCAGTCTACGTGGGACATGGGACACTGAAGCTTTCTTT.

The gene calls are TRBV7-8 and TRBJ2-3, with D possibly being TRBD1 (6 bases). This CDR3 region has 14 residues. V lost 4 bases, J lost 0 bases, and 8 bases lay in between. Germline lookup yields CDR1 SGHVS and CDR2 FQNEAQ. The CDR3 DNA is TGTGCCAGCAGCTCCAGGGGAAGCACAGATACGCAGTATTTT. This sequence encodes CASSSRGSTDTQYF. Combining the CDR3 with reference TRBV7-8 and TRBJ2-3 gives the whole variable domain GAGVSQSPRYKVAKRGQDVALRCDPISGHVSLFWYQQALGQGPEFLTYFQNEAQLDKSGLPSDRFFAERPEGSVSTLKIQRTQQEDSAVYLCASSSRGSTDTQYFGPGTRLTVL.

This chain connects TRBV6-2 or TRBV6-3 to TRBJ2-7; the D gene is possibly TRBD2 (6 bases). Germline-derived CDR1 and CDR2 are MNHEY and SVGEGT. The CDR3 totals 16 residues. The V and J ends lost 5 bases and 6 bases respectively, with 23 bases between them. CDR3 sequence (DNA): TGTGCCAGCAGTCAATACAGTCCGCGGGGCGCGATCGAGCAGTACTTC. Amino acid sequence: CASSQYSPRGAIEQYF.

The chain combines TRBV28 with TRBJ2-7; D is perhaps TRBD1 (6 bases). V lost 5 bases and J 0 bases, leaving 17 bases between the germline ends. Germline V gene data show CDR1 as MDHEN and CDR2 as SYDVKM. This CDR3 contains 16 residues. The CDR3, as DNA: TGTGCCAGCAGTCACATCCGTGGACAGAACTCCTACGAGCAGTACTTC. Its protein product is CASSHIRGQNSYEQYF. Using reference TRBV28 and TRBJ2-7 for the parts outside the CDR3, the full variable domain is DVKVTQSSRYLVKRTGEKVFLECVQDMDHENMFWYRQDPGLGLRLIYFSYDVKMKEKGDIPEGYSVSREKKERFSLILESASTNQTSMYLCASSHIRGQNSYEQYFGPGTRLTVT.

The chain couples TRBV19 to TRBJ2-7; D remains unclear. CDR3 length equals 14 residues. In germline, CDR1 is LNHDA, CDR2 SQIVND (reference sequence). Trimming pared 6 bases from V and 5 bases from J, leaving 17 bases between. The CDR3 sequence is CASRISSDPHEQYF. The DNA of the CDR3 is TGTGCCAGTAGGATTAGCAGCGACCCCCACGAGCAGTACTTC.

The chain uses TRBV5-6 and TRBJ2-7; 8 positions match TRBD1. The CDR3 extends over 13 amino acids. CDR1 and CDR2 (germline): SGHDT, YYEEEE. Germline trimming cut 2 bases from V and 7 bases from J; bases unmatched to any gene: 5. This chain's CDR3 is CASSFGRGLEQYF. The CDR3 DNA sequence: TGTGCCAGCAGCTTCGGCAGGGGGCTTGAGCAGTACTTC.

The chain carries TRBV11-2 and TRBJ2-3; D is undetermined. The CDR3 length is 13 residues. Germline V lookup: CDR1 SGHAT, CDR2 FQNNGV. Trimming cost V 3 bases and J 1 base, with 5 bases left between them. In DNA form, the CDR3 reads TGTGCCAGCAGCTTGGCGGGCACAGATACGCAGTATTTT. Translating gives CASSLAGTDTQYF.

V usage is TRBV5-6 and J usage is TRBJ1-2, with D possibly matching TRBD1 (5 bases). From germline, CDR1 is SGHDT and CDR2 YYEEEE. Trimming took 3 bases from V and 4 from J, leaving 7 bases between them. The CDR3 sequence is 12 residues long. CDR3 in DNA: TGTGCCAGCAGCTCCCAGGGCTATGGCTACACCTTC. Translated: CASSSQGYGYTF.

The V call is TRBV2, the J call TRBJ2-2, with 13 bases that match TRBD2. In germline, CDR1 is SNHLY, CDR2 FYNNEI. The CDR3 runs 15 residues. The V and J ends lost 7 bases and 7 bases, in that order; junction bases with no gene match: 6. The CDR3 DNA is TGTGCCAGCACAGGACTAGCGGGAGTGGTCGGGGAGCTGTTTTTT. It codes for CASTGLAGVVGELFF.

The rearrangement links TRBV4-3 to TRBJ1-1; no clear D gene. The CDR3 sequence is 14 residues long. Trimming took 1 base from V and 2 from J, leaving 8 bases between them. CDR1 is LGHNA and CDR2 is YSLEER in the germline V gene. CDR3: CASSQVMGNTEAFF. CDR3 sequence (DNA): TGCGCCAGCAGCCAAGTGATGGGCAACACTGAAGCTTTCTTT.

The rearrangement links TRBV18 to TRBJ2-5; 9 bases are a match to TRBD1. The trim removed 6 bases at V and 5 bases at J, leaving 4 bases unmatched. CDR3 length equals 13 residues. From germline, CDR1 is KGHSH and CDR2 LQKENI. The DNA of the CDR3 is TGTGCCAGCTCGGGGGACAGGGCGGAGACCCAGTACTTC. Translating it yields CASSGDRAETQYF. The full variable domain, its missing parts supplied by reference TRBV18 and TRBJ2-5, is NAGVMQNPRHLVRRRGQEARLRCSPMKGHSHVYWYRQLPEEGLKFMVYLQKENIIDESGMPKERFSAEFPKEGPSILRIQQVVRGDSAAYFCASSGDRAETQYFGPGTRLLVL.

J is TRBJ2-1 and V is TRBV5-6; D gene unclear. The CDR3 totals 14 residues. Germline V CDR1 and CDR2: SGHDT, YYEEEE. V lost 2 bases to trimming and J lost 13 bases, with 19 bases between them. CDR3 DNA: TGTGCCAGCAGCTTATCAGTACTAATCCACCTTCAGTTCTTC. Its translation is CASSLSVLIHLQFF.

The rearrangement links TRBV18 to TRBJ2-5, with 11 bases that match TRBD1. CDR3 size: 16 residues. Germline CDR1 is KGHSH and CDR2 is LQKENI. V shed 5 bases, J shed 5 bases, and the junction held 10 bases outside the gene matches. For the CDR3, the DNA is TGTGCCAGCTCAGGACAGGGGGCGCAGGGTGCCGAGACCCAGTACTTC. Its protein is CASSGQGAQGAETQYF.

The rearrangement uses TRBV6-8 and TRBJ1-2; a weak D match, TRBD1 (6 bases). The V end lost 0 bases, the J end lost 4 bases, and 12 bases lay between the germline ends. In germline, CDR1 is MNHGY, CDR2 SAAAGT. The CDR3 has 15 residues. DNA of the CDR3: TGTGCCAGCAGTTACTCGAGGGGGGGTTCCTATGGCTACACCTTC. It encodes CASSYSRGGSYGYTF.

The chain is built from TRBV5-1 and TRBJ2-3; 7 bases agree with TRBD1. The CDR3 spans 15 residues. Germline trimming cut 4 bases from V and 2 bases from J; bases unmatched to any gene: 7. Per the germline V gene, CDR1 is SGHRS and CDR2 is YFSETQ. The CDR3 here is CASSIRQGLTDTQYF. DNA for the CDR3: TGCGCCAGCAGCATACGACAGGGCCTCACAGATACGCAGTATTTT.

As DNA, the CDR3 is TGTGCCAGCAGTATTAACAGGGCCACTGAAGCTTTCTTT. Translated, it gives CASSINRATEAFF. The V gene is TRBV27, the J gene TRBJ1-1, with D perhaps TRBD1 (6 bases). Germline V gene lookup returns CDR1 MNHEY and CDR2 SMNVEV (reference sequence). V lost 5 bases and J lost 4, with 11 bases in between. The CDR3 contains 13 residues.

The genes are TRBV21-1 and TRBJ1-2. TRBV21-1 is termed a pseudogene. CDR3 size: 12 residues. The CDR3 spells CAAWWRVVGYTF. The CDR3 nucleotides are TGTGCAGCTTGGTGGCGGGTTGTTGGCTACACCTTC.

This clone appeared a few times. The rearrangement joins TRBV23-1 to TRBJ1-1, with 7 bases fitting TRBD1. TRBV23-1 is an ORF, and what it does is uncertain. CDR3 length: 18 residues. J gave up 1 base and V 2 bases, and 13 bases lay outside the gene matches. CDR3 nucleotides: TGCGCCAGCAGTCAAATGGAGGGGGCCTCCCAGGGGAACACTGAAGCTTTCTTT. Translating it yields CASSQMEGASQGNTEAFF.

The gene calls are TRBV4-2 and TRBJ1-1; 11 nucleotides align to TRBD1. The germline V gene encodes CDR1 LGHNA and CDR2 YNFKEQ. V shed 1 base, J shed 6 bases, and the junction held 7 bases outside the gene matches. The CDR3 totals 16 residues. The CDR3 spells CASSQAIGQGAPEAFF. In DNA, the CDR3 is TGTGCCAGCAGCCAAGCTATCGGACAGGGGGCGCCTGAAGCTTTCTTT.

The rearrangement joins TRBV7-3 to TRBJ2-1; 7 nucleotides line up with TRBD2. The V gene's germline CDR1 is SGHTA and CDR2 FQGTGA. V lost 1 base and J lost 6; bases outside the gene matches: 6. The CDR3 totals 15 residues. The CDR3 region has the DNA TGTGCCAGCAGCTTAAGGTCGCTAGCGGTCAATGAGCAGTTCTTC. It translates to CASSLRSLAVNEQFF.

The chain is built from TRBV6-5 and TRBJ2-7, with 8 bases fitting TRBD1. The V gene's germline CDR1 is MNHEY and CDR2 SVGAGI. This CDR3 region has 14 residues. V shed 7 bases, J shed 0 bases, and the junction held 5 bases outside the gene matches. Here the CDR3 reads CASMRTGTSYEQYF. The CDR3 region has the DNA TGTGCCAGCATGAGGACAGGGACCTCCTACGAGCAGTACTTC.

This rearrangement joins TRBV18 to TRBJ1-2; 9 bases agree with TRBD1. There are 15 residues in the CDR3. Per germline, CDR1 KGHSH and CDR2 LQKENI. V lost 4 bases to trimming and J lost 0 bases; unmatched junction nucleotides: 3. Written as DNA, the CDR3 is TGTGCCAGCTCACGGGGACAGGGAGCTAACTATGGCTACACCTTC. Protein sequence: CASSRGQGANYGYTF. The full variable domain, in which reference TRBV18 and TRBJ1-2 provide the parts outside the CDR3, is NAGVMQNPRHLVRRRGQEARLRCSPMKGHSHVYWYRQLPEEGLKFMVYLQKENIIDESGMPKERFSAEFPKEGPSILRIQQVVRGDSAAYFCASSRGQGANYGYTFGSGTRLTVV.

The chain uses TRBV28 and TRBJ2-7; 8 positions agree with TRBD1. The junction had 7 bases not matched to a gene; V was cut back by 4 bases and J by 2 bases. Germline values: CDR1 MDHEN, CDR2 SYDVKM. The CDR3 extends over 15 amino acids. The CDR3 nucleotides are TGTGCCAGCAGTTCCCGGACAGGGACCCCCTACGAGCAGTACTTC. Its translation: CASSSRTGTPYEQYF.

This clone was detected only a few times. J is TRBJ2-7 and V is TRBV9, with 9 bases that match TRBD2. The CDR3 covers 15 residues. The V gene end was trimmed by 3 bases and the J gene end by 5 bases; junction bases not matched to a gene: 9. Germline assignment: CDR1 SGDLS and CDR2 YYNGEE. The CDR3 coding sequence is TGTGCCAGCAGCGGATTAGCGGGAGTCTGGGACGAGCAGTACTTC. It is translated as CASSGLAGVWDEQYF.